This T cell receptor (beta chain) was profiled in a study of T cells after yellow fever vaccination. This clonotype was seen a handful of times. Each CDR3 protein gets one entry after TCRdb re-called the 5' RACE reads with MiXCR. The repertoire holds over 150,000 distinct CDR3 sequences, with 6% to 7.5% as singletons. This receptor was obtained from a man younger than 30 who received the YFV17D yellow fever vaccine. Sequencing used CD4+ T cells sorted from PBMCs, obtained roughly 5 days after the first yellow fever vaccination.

CDR3 coding DNA: TGTGCCAGCAGCTCTTGGGTTATTAGCGGGGGGGGGGAGCAGTACTTC. Translation gives CASSSWVISGGGEQYF. This rearrangement joins TRBV7-8 to TRBJ2-7; 11 bases map to TRBD2. The trim removed 4 bases at V and 7 bases at J, leaving 12 bases unmatched. Germline V gene sequence: CDR1 SGHVS, CDR2 FQNEAQ. This CDR3 contains 16 residues.